Reported below is one T cell receptor beta chain. These data are taken from a study of shared clonotypes between healthy human individuals. Germline V CDR1 and CDR2: SGHRS, YFSETQ. The V and J ends lost 8 bases and 2 bases, in that order; junction bases with no gene match: 10. The CDR3 contains 14 residues. Libraries were prepared by immunoSEQ multiplex PCR; TCRdb keeps only in-frame clonotypes and omits some of them. Among 450,000 to 550,000 clones listed, approximately 85% were seen once. The sequencing sample was made of PBMCs. The receptor was isolated from a woman between 35 and 50 years old in good health. Some clones in this sample may be carry-over from other donors' samples. V usage is TRBV5-1 and J usage is TRBJ2-7, with 7 bases that match TRBD1. The CDR3 nucleotides read TGCGCCAGTAGGTCGGGGACAGACCCCTACGAGCAGTACTTC. Translating gives CASRSGTDPYEQYF.